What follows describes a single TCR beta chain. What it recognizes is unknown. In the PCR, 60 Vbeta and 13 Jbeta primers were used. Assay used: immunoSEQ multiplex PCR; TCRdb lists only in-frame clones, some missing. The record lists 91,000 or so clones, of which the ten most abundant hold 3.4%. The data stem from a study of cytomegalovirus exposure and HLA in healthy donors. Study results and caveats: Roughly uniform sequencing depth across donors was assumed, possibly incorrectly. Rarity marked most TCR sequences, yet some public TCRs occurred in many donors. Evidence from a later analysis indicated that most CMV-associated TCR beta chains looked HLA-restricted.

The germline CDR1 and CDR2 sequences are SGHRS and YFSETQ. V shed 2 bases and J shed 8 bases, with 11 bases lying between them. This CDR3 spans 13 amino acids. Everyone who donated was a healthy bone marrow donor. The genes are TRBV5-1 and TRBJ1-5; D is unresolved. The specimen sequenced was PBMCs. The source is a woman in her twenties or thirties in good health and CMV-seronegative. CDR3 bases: TGCGCCAGCAGCTTCGGTGACGGGGAGCCCCAGCATTTT. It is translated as CASSFGDGEPQHF.